These 27 T cell receptor beta chains share one sample of origin, sequenced in a study of T cell repertoires in ileal Crohn's disease. Stated time point: neoterminal ileum biopsy at postoperative endoscopy, about 6 months after surgery. Libraries were prepared by immunoSEQ multiplex PCR; TCRdb keeps only in-frame clonotypes and omits some of them. The repertoire holds more than 2,000 clones, with roughly 62% as singletons. Material: ileal tissue. Receptors were obtained from an adult with Crohn's disease.

The chain links TRBV11-2 to TRBJ2-1, with D possibly being TRBD1 (6 bases). The CDR3 extends over 12 amino acids. Germline V CDR1 and CDR2: SGHAT, FQNNGV. V was trimmed by 0 bases and J by 10 bases, leaving 7 bases between them. CDR3 in amino acids: CASSLDRGEQFF. The CDR3 DNA follows: TGTGCCAGCAGCTTAGACAGGGGCGAGCAGTTCTTC.

The chain has TRBV5-6 and TRBJ1-5; no firm D call. The V and J ends lost 2 bases and 2 bases respectively, with 5 bases between them. Germline assignment: CDR1 SGHDT and CDR2 YYEEEE. There are 13 residues in the CDR3. The CDR3 loop reads CASSLLGNQPQHF. CDR3 in DNA: TGTGCCAGCAGCTTACTCGGCAATCAGCCCCAGCATTTT.

The chain carries TRBV5-6 and TRBJ2-1; 8 positions agree with TRBD1. The J segment lost 7 bases and the V segment lost 4 bases, leaving 7 bases of the junction unmatched. The CDR3 is 14 residues long. CDR1 SGHDT and CDR2 YYEEEE come from the germline V gene. CDR3 in DNA: TGTGCCAGCAGCACCTGGACAGGGCTTAATGAGCAGTTCTTC. Translating gives CASSTWTGLNEQFF.

This chain joins TRBV6-5 and TRBJ2-5, with D hard to call. CDR3 length: 13 residues. CDR1 is MNHEY and CDR2 is SVGAGI in the germline V gene. V was shortened by 5 bases and J by 3 bases, with 10 bases between the two germline ends. The CDR3 bases are TGTGCCAGCAGTGAAGTCGGTAAAGAGACCCAGTACTTC. Translated: CASSEVGKETQYF.

V gene TRBV7-6 combines with J gene TRBJ2-2; 7 nucleotides match TRBD1. The germline gives CDR1 SGHVS, CDR2 FNYEAQ. The CDR3 has 15 residues. V gave up 1 base and J gave up 2 bases; unmatched junction bases: 1. CDR3 loop: CASSLGTGNTGELFF. The CDR3 DNA follows: TGTGCCAGCAGCTTAGGGACAGGCAACACCGGGGAGCTGTTTTTT.

V and J are TRBV7-8 and TRBJ2-5; 9 bases line up with TRBD2. The DNA matches TRBJ2-7 better at its end, which makes the J call doubtful. Germline V lookup: CDR1 SGHVS, CDR2 FQNEAQ. The CDR3 consists of 16 residues. In DNA, the CDR3 is TGTGCCAGCAGCTTAGAAGCGGGAGGTTTCTCCTACGAGCAGTACTTC. Amino acids: CASSLEAGGFSYEQYF.

This rearrangement joins TRBV6-1 to TRBJ1-5; D is uncertain. Germline CDR1 reads MNHNS; CDR2 reads SASEGT. Trimming pared 1 base from V and 6 bases from J, leaving 16 bases between. The CDR3 is made up of 16 amino acids. The CDR3 sequence is CASSEGTRASVQPQHF. The CDR3 DNA follows: TGTGCCAGCAGTGAAGGAACGAGGGCAAGTGTTCAGCCCCAGCATTTT.

The chain employs TRBV5-4 and TRBJ1-2; a weak D match, TRBD1 (5 bases). The CDR3 runs to 15 residues. The V gene lost 4 bases and the J gene lost 3 bases, with 16 bases spanning the gap. Germline V gives CDR1 SGHNT, CDR2 YYREEE (reference sequence). CDR3: CASSTSRGTYYGYTF. CDR3 nucleotides: TGTGCCAGCAGCACTTCCCGGGGGACTTACTATGGCTACACCTTC.

V and J are TRBV7-2 and TRBJ2-7; D call uncertain. CDR1 and CDR2 (germline): SGHTA, FQGNSA. V was shortened by 4 bases and J by 7 bases, with 11 bases between the two germline ends. The CDR3 covers 12 residues. The chain's CDR3 is CASSWYSREQYF. CDR3 bases: TGTGCCAGCAGCTGGTACTCGCGGGAGCAGTACTTC. Full variable domain (missing parts from reference TRBV7-2 and TRBJ2-7): GAGVSQSPSNKVTEKGKDVELRCDPISGHTALYWYRQSLGQGLEFLIYFQGNSAPDKSGLPSDRFSAERTGGSVSTLTIQRTQQEDSAVYLCASSWYSREQYFGPGTRLTVT.

This chain joins TRBV30 and TRBJ1-1; TRBD1 matches at 11 bases. This CDR3 region has 15 residues. Per the germline V gene, CDR1 is GTSNPN and CDR2 is SVGIG (reference sequence). With V trimmed by 4 bases and J by 4 bases, 8 bases remained unmatched. CDR3 DNA sequence: TGTGCCTGGACCAACCCCGGGACAGGGGGCACTGAAGCTTTCTTT. It encodes CAWTNPGTGGTEAFF.

J is TRBJ1-2 and V is TRBV6-1; tentative D call: TRBD1 (5 bases). The germline CDR1 and CDR2 sequences are MNHNS and SASEGT. Trimming removed 4 bases at V and 2 bases at J, with 8 bases between. The CDR3 covers 13 residues. The CDR3 coding sequence is TGTGCCAGCAGTGCAGGGAAAAACTATGGCTACACCTTC. Its translation is CASSAGKNYGYTF.

This chain uses TRBV11-3 with TRBJ2-1, with D maybe TRBD2 (6 bases). Deletions cut 5 bases from V and 0 bases from J, with 11 bases between. Germline V gene lookup returns CDR1 SGHNT and CDR2 YENEEA. CDR3 length: 15 residues. The chain's CDR3 is CASSPSGFSYNEQFF. In DNA, the CDR3 is TGTGCCAGCAGCCCGAGCGGGTTCTCCTACAATGAGCAGTTCTTC.

The chain couples TRBV28 to TRBJ1-5; 7 bases fit TRBD1. V trimming: 11 bases; J trimming: 2 bases; junction bases outside the gene matches: 9. The CDR3 consists of 14 residues. The germline gives CDR1 MDHEN, CDR2 SYDVKM. The CDR3 loop reads CAVTGDGGNQPQHF. The CDR3 DNA follows: TGTGCCGTTACAGGGGATGGAGGCAATCAGCCCCAGCATTTT. Together with reference TRBV28 and TRBJ1-5, the CDR3 gives the full variable domain: DVKVTQSSRYLVKRTGEKVFLECVQDMDHENMFWYRQDPGLGLRLIYFSYDVKMKEKGDIPEGYSVSREKKERFSLILESASTNQTSMYLCAVTGDGGNQPQHFGDGTRLSIL.

The chain joins TRBV7-2 to TRBJ2-1; D is undetermined. Germline lookup yields CDR1 SGHTA and CDR2 FQGNSA. With 5 bases removed from V and 10 bases from J, the gap between germline ends came to 9 bases. The CDR3 totals 11 residues. CDR3 DNA sequence: TGTGCCAGCAGCCTCTTATTGGAGCAGTTCTTC. It specifies CASSLLLEQFF. The entire variable domain, with the rest obtained from reference TRBV7-2 and TRBJ2-1, is as follows: GAGVSQSPSNKVTEKGKDVELRCDPISGHTALYWYRQSLGQGLEFLIYFQGNSAPDKSGLPSDRFSAERTGGSVSTLTIQRTQQEDSAVYLCASSLLLEQFFGPGTRLTVL.

The chain uses TRBV7-9 and TRBJ1-4; D is unresolved. The V end was cut by 1 base, the J end by 0 bases, with 6 bases between. This CDR3 is built from 15 residues. The germline V gene encodes CDR1 SEHNR and CDR2 FQNEAQ (reference sequence). This chain's CDR3 is CASSLDGSTNEKLFF. As DNA, the CDR3 is TGTGCCAGCAGCTTAGACGGGTCAACTAATGAAAAACTGTTTTTT.

This chain joins TRBV5-8 and TRBJ2-3, with D possibly matching TRBD2 (5 bases). The germline V and J ends were trimmed by 0 bases and 4 bases, with 9 bases remaining between them. The CDR3 consists of 14 residues. Germline values: CDR1 SGHTS, CDR2 YDEGEE. The CDR3 is CASSLELAADTQYF. Here the CDR3 DNA reads TGTGCCAGCAGCTTGGAGCTAGCTGCAGATACGCAGTATTTT.

The CDR3 sequence: CSALRAEAFF. The CDR3 DNA reads as TGCAGTGCTCTAAGAGCTGAAGCTTTCTTT. The chain couples TRBV20-1 to TRBJ1-1; D is unresolved. The CDR3 is 10 residues long. Germline CDR1 reads DFQATT; CDR2 reads SNEGSKA (reference sequence). The ends were cut back, 5 bases at V and 6 bases at J, with 7 bases in the middle.

This clone was observed a single time. The chain links TRBV6-6 to TRBJ2-3, with TRBD1 matching over 7 bases. J was trimmed by 2 bases and V by 6 bases; bases with no gene match: 8. In germline, CDR1 is MNHNY, CDR2 SVGAGI (reference sequence). The CDR3 has 15 residues. CDR3 nucleotides: TGTGCCAGCAGCTCCCCGGACAGGTTCACAGATACGCAGTATTTT. Residues: CASSSPDRFTDTQYF.

The gene calls are TRBV29-1 and TRBJ2-3; D might be TRBD1 (5 bases). The ends were cut back, 4 bases at V and 2 bases at J, with 10 bases in the middle. The V gene's germline CDR1 is SQVTM and CDR2 ANQGSEA. The CDR3 runs to 13 residues. This CDR3 reads CSVAAGHTDTQYF. In nucleotides, the CDR3 is TGCAGCGTTGCGGCAGGGCACACAGATACGCAGTATTTT.

This chain links TRBV11-2 with TRBJ1-1, with 7 bases that match TRBD1. With V trimmed by 0 bases and J by 0 bases, 4 bases remained unmatched. Germline V gives CDR1 SGHAT, CDR2 FQNNGV. This CDR3 contains 16 residues. CDR3 coding DNA: TGTGCCAGCAGCTTAGAGGGGACAGCTATGAACACTGAAGCTTTCTTT. Amino acids: CASSLEGTAMNTEAFF.

V and J are TRBV30 and TRBJ2-5; the D gene is possibly TRBD2 (7 bases). Per germline, CDR1 GTSNPN and CDR2 SVGIG (reference sequence). The ends were cut back, 0 bases at V and 10 bases at J, with 18 bases in the middle. The CDR3 is 14 residues long. The CDR3 nucleotides read TGTGCCTGGAGTGTAGGGGGGGCGGTGTATAACCAGTACTTC. This encodes CAWSVGGAVYNQYF.

This clone was picked up a small number of times. This chain links TRBV2 with TRBJ1-5, with 7 bases that match TRBD1. V was clipped by 7 bases and J by 6 bases; unmatched bases: 9. Germline V gene data show CDR1 as SNHLY and CDR2 as FYNNEI. This CDR3 region has 14 residues. CDR3: CASNLIQGSQPQHF. As DNA, the CDR3 is TGTGCCAGCAATCTGATACAGGGGAGTCAGCCCCAGCATTTT.

J is TRBJ1-2 and V is TRBV6-5, with 8 bases aligning to TRBD1. This CDR3 comprises 14 residues. Per germline, CDR1 MNHEY and CDR2 SVGAGI. V gave up 8 bases and J gave up 4 bases; unmatched junction bases: 9. The CDR3 loop reads CASAGQGGTYGYTF. In DNA form, the CDR3 reads TGTGCCAGCGCAGGACAGGGAGGTACCTATGGCTACACCTTC.

The rearrangement uses TRBV28 and TRBJ2-1, with D possibly TRBD2 on 6 matching bases. Germline CDR1 MDHEN, CDR2 SYDVKM. V lost 4 bases to trimming and J lost 0 bases, with 10 bases between them. The CDR3 contains 15 residues. CDR3 region: CASSYRETSYNEQFF. The CDR3 DNA sequence: TGTGCCAGCAGTTATCGGGAGACCTCCTACAATGAGCAGTTCTTC.

V gene TRBV6-1 combines with J gene TRBJ1-5; no clear D gene. The CDR3 covers 14 residues. The V gene's germline CDR1 is MNHNS and CDR2 SASEGT. The V end was cut by 3 bases, the J end by 2 bases, with 8 bases between. The CDR3 bases are TGTGCCAGCAGTGACTTGGCAGGCAATCAGCCCCAGCATTTT. Translated: CASSDLAGNQPQHF.

The chain is built from TRBV27 and TRBJ2-2, with 14 bases identical to TRBD2. Per the germline V gene, CDR1 is MNHEY and CDR2 is SMNVEV (reference sequence). V gave up 6 bases and J gave up 10 bases; unmatched junction bases: 7. The CDR3 sequence is 15 residues long. The CDR3 sequence is CASSRGTSGSEELFF. Here the CDR3 DNA reads TGTGCCAGCAGCCGTGGGACTAGCGGGAGTGAGGAGCTGTTTTTT.

Only a few counts were recorded for this clone. The gene calls are TRBV10-3 and TRBJ2-1; D ambiguous. This CDR3 has 12 amino acids. V dropped 6 bases and J dropped 6 bases, with 9 bases sitting between them. The V gene's germline CDR1 is ENHRY and CDR2 SYGVKD. CDR3 in amino acids: CAISPGPNEQFF. In DNA, the CDR3 is TGTGCCATCAGCCCGGGTCCCAATGAGCAGTTCTTC.